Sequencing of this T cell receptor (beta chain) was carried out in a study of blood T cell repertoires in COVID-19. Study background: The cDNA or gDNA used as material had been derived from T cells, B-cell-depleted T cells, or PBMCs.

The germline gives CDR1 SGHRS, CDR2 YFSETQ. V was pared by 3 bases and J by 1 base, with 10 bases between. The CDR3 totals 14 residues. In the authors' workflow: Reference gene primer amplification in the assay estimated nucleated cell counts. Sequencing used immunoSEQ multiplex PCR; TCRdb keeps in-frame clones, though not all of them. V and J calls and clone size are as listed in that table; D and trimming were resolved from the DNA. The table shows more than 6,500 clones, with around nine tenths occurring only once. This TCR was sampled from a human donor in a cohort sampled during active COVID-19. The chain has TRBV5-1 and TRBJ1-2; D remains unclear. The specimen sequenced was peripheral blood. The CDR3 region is CASSSTNGNYGYTF. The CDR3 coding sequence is TGCGCCAGCAGCTCTACCAACGGTAACTATGGCTACACCTTC.